This TCR gamma chain was sequenced for a study of gamma-delta chains in newborns, infants, children. TCRdb redid the clone calls on the reads with CATT. The table records approximately 700 gamma-chain clones, about 31% of them present only once. By proportion, this clone is large. A much more abundant neighbour one base away suggests this may be a read error. Looked up from germline, CDR1 is GITISATS and CDR2 is ISYDGTV (reference sequence). V was pared by 0 bases and J by 7 bases, with 3 bases of the junction left unmatched. CDR3 length: 16 amino acids. Sequencing used blood. The chain uses TRGV9 and TRGJP. TCRdb does not report a J gene; here it was assigned by matching the DNA to germline references. The TCR was taken from a child who was a newborn, infant or young child, either healthy, febrile or measles-vaccinated (not recorded which). The CDR3 loop reads CALWEVHELGKKIKVF. The CDR3 region has the DNA TGTGCCTTGTGGGAGGTGCACGAGTTGGGCAAAAAAATCAAGGTATTT.